The present T cell receptor (beta chain) was sequenced within a study of cytomegalovirus exposure and HLA in healthy donors. Study context: The platform used for the roughly 110 validation repertoires matched that of the 600 to 800 first-cohort repertoires, a later analysis reported.

Overall study findings and caveats: High sensitivity and specificity were reportedly achieved when the classifier diagnosed cytomegalovirus status. Later, an analysis found that TCR clusters from the first cohort tended to co-occur in the 120 validation repertoires.

The donors were part of the validation cohort, which consisted of about 130 subjects and was separate from the first cohort of roughly 620 subjects. CDR3 size: 15 residues. Looked up from germline, CDR1 is SGHDN and CDR2 is FVKESK. J was trimmed by 7 bases and V by 3 bases; bases with no gene match: 9. In regard to this clone: The antigen remains undetermined.

Libraries were prepared by immunoSEQ multiplex PCR; TCRdb keeps only in-frame clonotypes and omits some of them. The sample lists some 66,000 clones, approximately 97% seen once, with around 1.5% in the top ten. The chain recombines TRBV14 with TRBJ1-1; 9 nucleotides align to TRBD1. This TCR came from a woman aged 18-30 years in good health and CMV-seropositive. Sequenced: PBMCs. The CDR3, as DNA: TGTGCCAGCAGCCAGGTCTCAACAGGGGGCGGTGAAGCTTTCTTT. Translating gives CASSQVSTGGGEAFF.